The 25 T cell receptor beta chains reported below all come from one sample, sequenced in a study of blood T cell repertoires in COVID-19. Profiling relied on immunoSEQ multiplex PCR, and the TCRdb table lists in-frame clones only, not all of them. This table holds 130,000 to 150,000 clones, approximately 73% found once. Sequences were obtained from peripheral blood. Every receptor here comes from a man aged 55-75 years with acute or convalescent COVID-19.

The chain uses TRBV30 and TRBJ1-6; the D is unclear. The CDR3 totals 13 residues. V was cut by 4 bases and J by 7 bases, with 11 bases left in between. Germline CDR1 reads GTSNPN; CDR2 reads SVGIG (reference sequence). The CDR3, as DNA: TGTGCCTGGAACTGGGCAGAGAATTCACCCCTCCACTTT. It specifies CAWNWAENSPLHF. The whole variable domain, remainder taken from reference TRBV30 and TRBJ1-6, is SQTIHQWPATLVQPVGSPLSLECTVEGTSNPNLYWYRQAAGRGLQLLFYSVGIGQISSEVPQNLSASRPQDRQFILSSKKLLLSDSGFYLCAWNWAENSPLHFGNGTRLTVT.

The chain employs TRBV7-2 and TRBJ2-7, with 8 bases identical to TRBD1. This CDR3 has 15 amino acids. Germline CDR1 is SGHTA and CDR2 is FQGNSA. Trimming removed 4 bases from V and 5 bases from J; junction bases left unmatched: 10. CDR3 protein: CASSSQDRENDEQYF. The CDR3 DNA reads as TGTGCCAGCAGCTCCCAGGACAGGGAAAACGACGAGCAGTACTTC.

V usage is TRBV4-2 and J usage is TRBJ2-5, with TRBD1 as a possible D gene (7 bases). Deletions cut 4 bases from V and 1 base from J, with 16 bases between. CDR3 length: 16 residues. Per germline, CDR1 LGHNA and CDR2 YNFKEQ. Here the CDR3 reads CASSLAGGSGQETQYF. The CDR3 bases are TGTGCCAGCAGCCTGGCAGGGGGTAGCGGCCAAGAGACCCAGTACTTC.

This chain links TRBV11-2 with TRBJ1-2; 7 positions match TRBD1. Per the germline V gene, CDR1 is SGHAT and CDR2 is FQNNGV. The V segment lost 5 bases and the J segment 1 base; nucleotides outside the gene matches: 1. This CDR3 is 13 amino acids long. As DNA, the CDR3 is TGTGCCAGCAGCCGGGACAGTAACTATGGCTACACCTTC. It yields the protein CASSRDSNYGYTF.

The chain has TRBV11-2 and TRBJ1-1, with TRBD1 matching over 9 bases. V shed 2 bases and J 5 bases; nucleotides not matched to a gene: 6. Germline V gives CDR1 SGHAT, CDR2 FQNNGV. The length of the CDR3 is 15 residues. CDR3 DNA: TGTGCCAGCAGCTTATCACAGGGGGCCTGGACTGAAGCTTTCTTT. This encodes CASSLSQGAWTEAFF.

The chain joins TRBV18 to TRBJ2-3; D is ambiguous. V dropped 0 bases and J dropped 5 bases, with 12 bases sitting between them. The CDR3 consists of 15 residues. The germline V gene has CDR1 KGHSH and CDR2 LQKENI. CDR3 protein: CASSPPYNRRDTQYF. Here the CDR3 DNA reads TGTGCCAGCTCACCACCGTACAACAGAAGAGATACGCAGTATTTT.

For the CDR3, the DNA is TGTGCCAGTAGTGCCTACAGGGGGGGCGGCACTGAAGCTTTCTTT. Protein product: CASSAYRGGGTEAFF. The chain links TRBV19 to TRBJ1-1, with 8 nucleotides matching TRBD1. Per the germline V gene, CDR1 is LNHDA and CDR2 is SQIVND (reference sequence). The CDR3 is 15 residues long. With 5 bases clipped from V and 4 bases from J, the junction kept 9 bases outside the gene matches.

This clone was recorded only once. The rearrangement joins TRBV7-8 to TRBJ2-7; 7 bases align to TRBD1. Germline trimming cut 5 bases from V and 4 bases from J; bases unmatched to any gene: 14. Germline-derived CDR1 and CDR2 are SGHVS and FQNEAQ. The CDR3 has 16 residues. The CDR3 loop is CASSPRGPTGLYEQYF. The CDR3 nucleotides read TGTGCCAGCAGCCCTAGGGGGCCGACAGGGCTATACGAGCAGTACTTC.

The chain carries TRBV6-5 and TRBJ2-1; 7 bases are shared with TRBD2. CDR1 is MNHEY, CDR2 SVGAGI, per germline. V dropped 5 bases and J dropped 0; count of bases not matched to a gene: 1. The CDR3 extends over 14 amino acids. CDR3 DNA sequence: TGTGCCAGCAGTCTAGCGGCCTCCTACAATGAGCAGTTCTTC. Translation: CASSLAASYNEQFF.

The rearrangement uses TRBV7-2 and TRBJ2-1; 9 bases are a match to TRBD2. There are 14 residues in the CDR3. J lost 5 bases, V lost 4 bases, and 3 bases had no gene match. Per germline, CDR1 SGHTA and CDR2 FQGNSA. The DNA for the CDR3 is TGTGCCAGCAGCTCATGGACTAGCGACAATGAGCAGTTCTTC. Translation gives CASSSWTSDNEQFF.

The chain recombines TRBV11-2 with TRBJ2-3, with a weak D call TRBD1 (6 bases). Germline CDR1 reads SGHAT; CDR2 reads FQNNGV. With 3 bases removed from V and 5 bases from J, the gap between germline ends came to 15 bases. The CDR3 totals 15 residues. The CDR3 nucleotides read TGTGCCAGCAGCTTTAGCCAGAGGGGGTTAGATACGCAGTATTTT. Its protein is CASSFSQRGLDTQYF. Using reference TRBV11-2 and TRBJ2-3 for the parts outside the CDR3, the full variable domain is EAGVAQSPRYKIIEKRQSVAFWCNPISGHATLYWYQQILGQGPKLLIQFQNNGVVDDSQLPKDRFSAERLKGVDSTLKIQPAKLEDSAVYLCASSFSQRGLDTQYFGPGTRLTVL.

This clone was recorded many times. This chain connects TRBV5-3 to TRBJ1-1; D not resolved. TRBV5-3 carries the ORF label, with uncertain function. The CDR3 is 13 residues long. V dropped 9 bases and J dropped 0 bases, with 12 bases sitting between them. CDR3 in amino acids: CATLGDLNTEAFF. CDR3 in DNA: TGTGCCACCCTGGGAGACTTGAACACTGAAGCTTTCTTT.

The rearrangement links TRBV10-3 to TRBJ1-2; the D is unclear. CDR3 size: 14 residues. The germline V gene has CDR1 ENHRY and CDR2 SYGVKD. The V end was cut by 2 bases, the J end by 4 bases, with 11 bases between. CDR3 amino acids: CAISERSGFYGYTF. The CDR3 DNA reads as TGTGCCATCAGTGAGAGATCGGGGTTCTATGGCTACACCTTC.

CDR3 amino acids: CAWSWTANYGYTF. In DNA form, the CDR3 reads TGTGCCTGGAGTTGGACAGCGAACTATGGCTACACCTTC. V is TRBV30 and J is TRBJ1-2; D is perhaps TRBD1 (6 bases). The CDR3 is 13 residues long. CDR1 and CDR2 (germline): GTSNPN, SVGIG (reference sequence). The germline V and J ends were trimmed by 2 bases and 2 bases, with 9 bases remaining between them.

The chain is built from TRBV18 and TRBJ2-1; a weak D match, TRBD1 (5 bases). The V end was cut by 3 bases, the J end by 3 bases, with 12 bases between. Per germline, CDR1 KGHSH and CDR2 LQKENI. The CDR3 loop spans 15 amino acids. CDR3: CASSPPAGRYNEQFF. The CDR3 DNA sequence: TGTGCCAGCTCACCCCCGGCAGGGCGCTACAATGAGCAGTTCTTC.

The J gene is TRBJ1-2, the V gene TRBV29-1, with D possibly being TRBD1 (6 bases). The germline V gene encodes CDR1 SQVTM and CDR2 ANQGSEA. V was trimmed by 4 bases and J by 3 bases, leaving 9 bases between them. The CDR3 runs 12 residues. For the CDR3, the DNA is TGCAGCGTTGCCGGACAGCACTATGGCTACACCTTC. As protein: CSVAGQHYGYTF.

The rearrangement links TRBV10-2 to TRBJ2-7; 8 bases align to TRBD2. CDR3 length equals 15 residues. CDR1 and CDR2 (germline): WSHSY, SAAADI. J was trimmed by 5 bases and V by 2 bases; bases with no gene match: 8. The CDR3 is CASSEQGTSRHEQYF. Written as DNA, the CDR3 is TGCGCCAGCAGTGAGCAAGGGACTAGTAGGCACGAGCAGTACTTC.

This chain uses TRBV2 with TRBJ2-3; D is perhaps TRBD1 (7 bases). Germline CDR1 reads SNHLY; CDR2 reads FYNNEI. Trimming pared 5 bases from V and 3 bases from J, leaving 12 bases between. This CDR3 is built from 14 residues. The CDR3 DNA sequence: TGTGCCAGCAGTCTCCAGGGGGGTACAGATACGCAGTATTTT. As protein: CASSLQGGTDTQYF.

This clone was detected once. The J gene is TRBJ1-5, the V gene TRBV19, with TRBD1 identical over 8 bases. The CDR3 sequence is 14 residues long. Trimming cost V 8 bases and J 1 base; bases outside gene matches: 4. Germline loops: CDR1 LNHDA, CDR2 SQIVND (reference sequence). The CDR3 region is CASEDRGSNQPQHF. The CDR3, as DNA: TGTGCCAGTGAAGACAGGGGAAGCAATCAGCCCCAGCATTTT.

This clone was picked up one time. The gene calls are TRBV28 and TRBJ2-7; 7 bases fit TRBD1. The germline V gene encodes CDR1 MDHEN and CDR2 SYDVKM. Unmatched junction bases numbered 4, after V lost 6 bases and J lost 2 bases. The CDR3 covers 13 residues. CDR3 amino acids: CASRGDSPYEQYF. As DNA, the CDR3 is TGTGCCAGCAGAGGGGACAGCCCCTACGAGCAGTACTTC.

The rearrangement uses TRBV13 and TRBJ2-2, with D unclear. CDR3 size: 15 residues. Trimming took 0 bases from V and 6 from J, leaving 11 bases between them. The germline gives CDR1 PRHDT, CDR2 FYEKMQ (reference sequence). Here the CDR3 reads CASSLGVRLAGELFF. CDR3 DNA: TGTGCCAGCAGCTTAGGCGTCAGGTTGGCCGGGGAGCTGTTTTTT.

The chain couples TRBV10-3 to TRBJ2-5; TRBD1 aligns across 8 bases. The V gene end was trimmed by 5 bases and the J gene end by 1 base; junction bases not matched to a gene: 6. The V gene's germline CDR1 is ENHRY and CDR2 SYGVKD. The CDR3 length is 15 residues. Here the CDR3 DNA reads TGTGCCATCAGTTCTGGACAGGGTCGCCAAGAGACCCAGTACTTC. It codes for CAISSGQGRQETQYF.

The genes are TRBV27 and TRBJ2-2; 8 bases align to TRBD1. The CDR3 extends over 15 amino acids. With 6 bases clipped from V and 3 bases from J, the junction kept 6 bases outside the gene matches. Per the germline V gene, CDR1 is MNHEY and CDR2 is SMNVEV (reference sequence). The chain's CDR3 is CASSLRGRDTGELFF. The CDR3 DNA follows: TGTGCCAGCAGCCTCAGGGGGCGAGACACCGGGGAGCTGTTTTTT.

The rearrangement joins TRBV4-2 to TRBJ1-4, with 11 bases identical to TRBD1. Per the germline V gene, CDR1 is LGHNA and CDR2 is YNFKEQ. V was clipped by 3 bases and J by 1 base; unmatched bases: 4. The CDR3 runs 17 residues. The CDR3 reads CASSQGTGGKTNEKLFF. CDR3 bases: TGTGCCAGCAGCCAGGGGACAGGGGGTAAAACTAATGAAAAACTGTTTTTT.

The V call is TRBV10-2, the J call TRBJ1-3; possible D gene TRBD1, 5 bases. In germline, CDR1 is WSHSY, CDR2 SAAADI. The CDR3 consists of 13 residues. Trimming pared 8 bases from V and 0 bases from J, leaving 8 bases between. The CDR3 nucleotides read TGCGCCAGCGCCAGGGCCTCTGGAAACACCATATATTTT. It codes for CASARASGNTIYF.